These T cell receptor beta chains were read from a single sample in a study of blood T cell repertoires in COVID-19. Libraries were prepared by immunoSEQ multiplex PCR; TCRdb keeps only in-frame clonotypes and omits some of them. The table includes around 220,000 clones, nearly 90% detected once. The sample comprised peripheral blood. The receptor set was obtained from a woman between 40 and 55 years old who had recovered from COVID-19. The CDR3 runs from the conserved cysteine through the conserved F or W. The order of the fields is J gene, V gene, clone size, D gene, CDR3 DNA, CDR3 protein. D genes are given only for firm matches. The listing skips clone size in some rows; elsewhere it reads once, few, many or a size class.

>TRBJ1-5|TRBV5-4|NA|TRBD1
TGTGCCAGCAGGCGGACAGGGGGCAATCAGCCCCAGCATTTT
CASRRTGGNQPQHF
>TRBJ1-1|TRBV6-2/TRBV6-3|NA|NA
TGTGCCAGCAGTGGACAGTTCAACACTGAAGCTTTCTTT
CASSGQFNTEAFF
>TRBJ2-7|TRBV6-4|NA|NA
TGTGCCAGCAGATATCAGGGTTCCTACGAGCAGTACTTC
CASRYQGSYEQYF
>TRBJ2-5|TRBV7-6|NA|NA
TGTGCCAGCAGCTTAGACCGGGGTATTCAAGAGACCCAGTACTTC
CASSLDRGIQETQYF
>TRBJ1-6|TRBV11-2|NA|NA
TGTGCCAGCAGCCCCCGAGGCGCCAGGGGTTCCTATAATTCACCCCTCCACTTT
CASSPRGARGSYNSPLHF
>TRBJ2-2|TRBV6-5|NA|NA
TGTGCCAGCAGTTACGAACAGCCAGAGGGTGCCGGGGAGCTGTTTTTT
CASSYEQPEGAGELFF
>TRBJ1-2|TRBV29-1|NA|NA
TGCAGCGCGTCCGAGGTTCATGGCTACACCTTC
CSASEVHGYTF
>TRBJ1-4|TRBV18|NA|TRBD1
TGTGCCAGCTCACCCTCAGGGGGAGGTGAAAAACTGTTTTTT
CASSPSGGGEKLFF
>TRBJ1-5|TRBV30|NA|NA
TGTGCCTGGAGTCGGACGGGAAATAGCAATCAGCCCCAGCATTTT
CAWSRTGNSNQPQHF
>TRBJ1-4|TRBV18|once|NA
TGTGCCAGCTCCCACGACAAGGGGGAGAATGAAAAACTGTTTTTT
CASSHDKGENEKLFF
>TRBJ2-2|TRBV7-2|NA|NA
TGTGCCAGCAGCTTCGTTATCCCGAACACCGGGGAGCTGTTTTTT
CASSFVIPNTGELFF
>TRBJ2-7|TRBV11-2|NA|TRBD2
TGTGCCAGCAGCTTAGTATTGGGAGGGGACTCCTACGAGCAGTACTTC
CASSLVLGGDSYEQYF
>TRBJ2-1|TRBV9|few|NA
TGTGCCAGCAGCGTGGACGGGGTATACAATGAGCAGTTCTTC
CASSVDGVYNEQFF
>TRBJ2-5|TRBV6-6|few|NA
TGTGCCAGCATGGGTCGGCAGGGGCTCCAAGAGACCCAGTACTTC
CASMGRQGLQETQYF
>TRBJ1-5|TRBV27|few|TRBD1
TGTGCCAGCAGTTTAAAGGGGGCGGGTGGCAATCAGCCCCAGCATTTT
CASSLKGAGGNQPQHF
>TRBJ2-7|TRBV3-1/TRBV3-2|NA|TRBD1
TGTGCCAGCAGCCAAGTCCCGAGGACAGGGCAGGGCGAGCAGTACTTC
CASSQVPRTGQGEQYF
>TRBJ2-3|TRBV5-1|NA|TRBD2
TGCGCCAGCAGCTCCCTAGCGGGGGGAAGCACAGATACGCAGTATTTT
CASSSLAGGSTDTQYF
>TRBJ2-7|TRBV27|NA|NA
TGTGCCAGCGCCCTAGGAGTGGGTCCCTACGAGCAGTACTTC
CASALGVGPYEQYF
>TRBJ1-2|TRBV19|NA|NA
TGTGCCAGTAGTCCAAACGGACAGTCGAGGCACTATGGCTACACCTTC
CASSPNGQSRHYGYTF
>TRBJ1-1|TRBV25-1|NA|TRBD1
TGTGCCAGCAGTGGTCCGGGACAGGGGGGCATGAACACTGAAGCTTTCTTT
CASSGPGQGGMNTEAFF
>TRBJ2-1|TRBV3-1/TRBV3-2|once|TRBD2
TGTGCCAGCAGCCAAGGGCGGGGGGTAATGAATGAGCAGTTCTTC
CASSQGRGVMNEQFF
>TRBJ2-7|TRBV3-1/TRBV3-2|NA|NA
TGTGCCAGCAGAAAAGGACAGATCTACGAGCAGTACTTC
CASRKGQIYEQYF
>TRBJ1-1|TRBV27|NA|NA
TGTGCCAGCAGTTTAGGGGGGAATGAAGCTTTCTTT
CASSLGGNEAFF
>TRBJ2-2|TRBV7-2|NA|TRBD1
TGTGCCAGCAGCTTGGGGACAGGGACGAGGACCGGGGAGCTGTTTTTT
CASSLGTGTRTGELFF